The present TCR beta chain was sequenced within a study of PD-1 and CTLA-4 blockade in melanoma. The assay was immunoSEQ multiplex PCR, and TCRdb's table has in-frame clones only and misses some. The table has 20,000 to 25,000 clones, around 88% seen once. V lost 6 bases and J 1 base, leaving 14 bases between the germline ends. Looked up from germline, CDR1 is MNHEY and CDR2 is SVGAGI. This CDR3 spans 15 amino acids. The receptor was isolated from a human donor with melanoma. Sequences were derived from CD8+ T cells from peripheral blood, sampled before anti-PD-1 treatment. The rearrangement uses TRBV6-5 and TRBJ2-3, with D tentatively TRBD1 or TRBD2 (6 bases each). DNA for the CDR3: TGTGCCAGCAGCTACACGGGGGCGGGCACAGATACGCAGTATTTT. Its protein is CASSYTGAGTDTQYF.